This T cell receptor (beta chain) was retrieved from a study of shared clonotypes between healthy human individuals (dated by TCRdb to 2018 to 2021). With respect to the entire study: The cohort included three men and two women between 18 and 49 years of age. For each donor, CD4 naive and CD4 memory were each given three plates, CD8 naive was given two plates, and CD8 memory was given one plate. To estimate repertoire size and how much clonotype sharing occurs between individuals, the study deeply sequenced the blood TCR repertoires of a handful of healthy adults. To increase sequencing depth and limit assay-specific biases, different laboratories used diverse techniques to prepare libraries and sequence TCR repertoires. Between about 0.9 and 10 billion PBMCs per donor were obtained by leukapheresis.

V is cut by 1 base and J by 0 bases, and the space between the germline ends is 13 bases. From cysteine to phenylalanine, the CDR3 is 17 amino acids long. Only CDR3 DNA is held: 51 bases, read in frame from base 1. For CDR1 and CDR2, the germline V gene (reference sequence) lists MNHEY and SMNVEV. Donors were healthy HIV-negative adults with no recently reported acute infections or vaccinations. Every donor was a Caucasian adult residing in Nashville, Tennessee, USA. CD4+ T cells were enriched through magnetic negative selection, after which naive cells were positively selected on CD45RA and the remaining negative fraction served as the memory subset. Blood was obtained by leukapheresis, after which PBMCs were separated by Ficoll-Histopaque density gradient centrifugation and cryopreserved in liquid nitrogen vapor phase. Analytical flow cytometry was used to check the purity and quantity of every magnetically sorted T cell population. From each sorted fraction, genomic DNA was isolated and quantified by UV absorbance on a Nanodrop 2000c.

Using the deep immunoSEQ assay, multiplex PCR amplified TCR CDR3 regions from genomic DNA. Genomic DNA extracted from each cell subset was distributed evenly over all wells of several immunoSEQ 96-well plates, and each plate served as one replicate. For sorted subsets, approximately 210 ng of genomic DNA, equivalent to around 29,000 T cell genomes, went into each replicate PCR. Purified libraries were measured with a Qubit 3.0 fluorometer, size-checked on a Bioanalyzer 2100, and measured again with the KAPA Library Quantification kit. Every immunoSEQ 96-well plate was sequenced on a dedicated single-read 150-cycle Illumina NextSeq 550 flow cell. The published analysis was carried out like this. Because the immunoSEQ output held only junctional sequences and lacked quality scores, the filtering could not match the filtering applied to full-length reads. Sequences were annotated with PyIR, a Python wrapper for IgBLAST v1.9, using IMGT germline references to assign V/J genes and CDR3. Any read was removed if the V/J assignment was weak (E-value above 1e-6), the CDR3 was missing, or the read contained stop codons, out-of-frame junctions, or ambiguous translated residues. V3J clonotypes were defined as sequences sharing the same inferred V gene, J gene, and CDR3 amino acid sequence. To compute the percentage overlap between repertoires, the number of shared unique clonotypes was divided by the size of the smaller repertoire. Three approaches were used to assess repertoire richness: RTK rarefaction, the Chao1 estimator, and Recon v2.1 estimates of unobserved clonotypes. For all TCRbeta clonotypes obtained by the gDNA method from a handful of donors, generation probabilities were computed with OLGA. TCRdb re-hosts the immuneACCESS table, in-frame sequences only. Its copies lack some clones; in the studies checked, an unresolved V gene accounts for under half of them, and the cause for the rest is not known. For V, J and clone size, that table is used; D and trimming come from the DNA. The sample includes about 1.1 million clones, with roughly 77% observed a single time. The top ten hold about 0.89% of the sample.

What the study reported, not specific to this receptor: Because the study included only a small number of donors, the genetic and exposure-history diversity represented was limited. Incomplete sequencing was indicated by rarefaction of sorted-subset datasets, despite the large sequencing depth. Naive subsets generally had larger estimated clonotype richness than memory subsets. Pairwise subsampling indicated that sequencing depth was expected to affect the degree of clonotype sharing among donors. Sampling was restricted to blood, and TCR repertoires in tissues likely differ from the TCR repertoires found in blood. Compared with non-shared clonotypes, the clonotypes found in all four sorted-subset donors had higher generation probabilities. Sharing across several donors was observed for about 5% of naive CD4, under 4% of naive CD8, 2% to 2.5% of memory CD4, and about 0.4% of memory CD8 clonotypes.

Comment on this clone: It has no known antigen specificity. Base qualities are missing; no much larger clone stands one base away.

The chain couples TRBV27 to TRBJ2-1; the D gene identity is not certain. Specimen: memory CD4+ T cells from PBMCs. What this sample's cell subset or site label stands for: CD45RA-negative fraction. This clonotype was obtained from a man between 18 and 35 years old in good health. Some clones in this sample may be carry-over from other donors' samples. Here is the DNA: TGTGCCAGCAGTTTATACGCGACGGCGAGCTCCTACAATGAGCAGTTCTTC. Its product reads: CASSLYATASSYNEQFF.